A single sample gave rise to the 25 T cell receptor beta chains below, sequenced in a study of cytomegalovirus exposure and HLA in healthy donors. TCRdb's copy holds only in-frame clones and misses some; the assay was immunoSEQ multiplex PCR. Here the sample spans more than 55,000 clones, 94% being singletons. Specimen: PBMCs. The source of these receptors is a woman between 18 and 29 years old in good health and CMV-seronegative.

This clone showed up just once. The CDR3 reads CASSTRVHGYTF. The CDR3 nucleotides read TGTGCCAGCAGCACGAGGGTGCATGGCTACACCTTC. The chain is built from TRBV28 and TRBJ1-2; D is ambiguous. The germline gives CDR1 MDHEN, CDR2 SYDVKM. The germline V and J ends were trimmed by 6 bases and 6 bases, with 11 bases remaining between them. The CDR3 contains 12 residues.

The rearrangement joins TRBV28 to TRBJ1-2; 9 nucleotides agree with TRBD1. The V gene's germline CDR1 is MDHEN and CDR2 SYDVKM. The CDR3 covers 15 residues. Trimming cost V 1 base and J 4 bases; bases outside gene matches: 4. In DNA, the CDR3 is TGTGCCAGCAGTTTATCTGACAGGGGGTCCTATGGCTACACCTTC. Its protein is CASSLSDRGSYGYTF.

The J gene is TRBJ2-5, the V gene TRBV28; D possibly corresponds to TRBD2 (5 bases). The CDR3 consists of 14 residues. The germline V gene has CDR1 MDHEN and CDR2 SYDVKM. With 1 base removed from V and 6 bases from J, the gap between germline ends came to 12 bases. CDR3 protein: CASSLSDFLKTQYF. DNA of the CDR3: TGTGCCAGCAGTTTATCGGACTTCCTGAAGACCCAGTACTTC.

The chain is built from TRBV7-3 and TRBJ2-1; D perhaps matches TRBD2 (7 bases). The germline CDR1 and CDR2 sequences are SGHTA and FQGTGA. Deletions cut 5 bases from V and 8 bases from J, with 10 bases between. The CDR3 is made up of 12 amino acids. DNA of the CDR3: TGTGCCAGCAGCCAAGGGGGGGATGAGCAGTTCTTC. As protein: CASSQGGDEQFF.

V gene TRBV19 combines with J gene TRBJ2-1; 7 bases are a match to TRBD2. J lost 6 bases, V lost 2 bases, and 7 bases had no gene match. CDR3 length: 15 amino acids. Germline CDR1 reads LNHDA; CDR2 reads SQIVND (reference sequence). In nucleotides, the CDR3 is TGTGCCAGTAGTATATCGAGCGGGGTAGGCAATGAGCAGTTCTTC. It specifies CASSISSGVGNEQFF.

The chain is built from TRBV7-9 and TRBJ2-7, with 9 bases lining up with TRBD1. CDR3 size: 15 residues. Per the germline V gene, CDR1 is SEHNR and CDR2 is FQNEAQ (reference sequence). V shed 1 base and J 2 bases; nucleotides not matched to a gene: 3. The CDR3 nucleotides read TGTGCCAGCAGCTTAGAAACAGGGGGCGCCTACGAGCAGTACTTC. Translating it yields CASSLETGGAYEQYF.

The chain is built from TRBV4-3 and TRBJ1-2, with D possibly TRBD1 on 6 matching bases. The germline V and J ends were trimmed by 0 bases and 6 bases, with 14 bases remaining between them. Per the germline V gene, CDR1 is LGHNA and CDR2 is YSLEER. The length of the CDR3 is 15 residues. In DNA, the CDR3 is TGCGCCAGCAGCCAAGATAAGTGGGAGGGGGATGGCTACACCTTC. This gives the protein CASSQDKWEGDGYTF.

This chain joins TRBV7-8 and TRBJ2-1, with D possibly being TRBD1 (5 bases). In germline, CDR1 is SGHVS, CDR2 FQNEAQ. Trimming stripped 7 bases from V and 4 bases from J, with 17 bases between. This CDR3 is 15 amino acids long. CDR3: CASNKIPRGYNEQFF. The CDR3 DNA is TGTGCCAGCAACAAAATACCTAGGGGTTACAATGAGCAGTTCTTC.

This clone was observed once. The V and J genes are TRBV5-4 and TRBJ2-7, with 7 bases lining up with TRBD1. Per the germline V gene, CDR1 is SGHNT and CDR2 is YYREEE (reference sequence). Trimming cost V 4 bases and J 3 bases; bases outside gene matches: 4. The CDR3 sequence is 13 residues long. This CDR3 reads CASSTRTGYEQYF. Written as DNA, the CDR3 is TGTGCCAGCAGCACGCGGACAGGCTACGAGCAGTACTTC.

The chain links TRBV7-9 to TRBJ2-2, with TRBD1 identical over 7 bases. Losses at the gene ends were 6 bases for V and 7 bases for J; bases not matched to a gene: 8. The CDR3 runs to 14 residues. Germline CDR1 SEHNR, CDR2 FQNEAQ (reference sequence). CDR3 bases: TGTGCCAGCAGTCCGAACCACAGGGGCGGGGAGCTGTTTTTT. This sequence encodes CASSPNHRGGELFF.

The V and J genes are TRBV7-8 and TRBJ1-1; 8 bases map to TRBD1. Per the germline V gene, CDR1 is SGHVS and CDR2 is FQNEAQ. Trimming at V came to 0 bases and at J to 7 bases, leaving 1 base not matched to a gene. This CDR3 is built from 13 residues. CDR3 in DNA: TGTGCCAGCAGCTTAGCCGGACAGGGTGAAGCTTTCTTT. Protein: CASSLAGQGEAFF. The entire variable domain, with the rest obtained from reference TRBV7-8 and TRBJ1-1, is as follows: GAGVSQSPRYKVAKRGQDVALRCDPISGHVSLFWYQQALGQGPEFLTYFQNEAQLDKSGLPSDRFFAERPEGSVSTLKIQRTQQEDSAVYLCASSLAGQGEAFFGQGTRLTVV.

The V call is TRBV11-2, the J call TRBJ2-5, with 11 bases lining up with TRBD2. CDR1 SGHAT and CDR2 FQNNGV come from the germline V gene. The junction had 10 bases not matched to a gene; V was cut back by 4 bases and J by 0 bases. The CDR3 is made up of 18 amino acids. The CDR3 reads CASSSALGLAANQETQYF. The CDR3 nucleotides are TGTGCCAGCAGCTCAGCATTGGGACTAGCGGCGAACCAAGAGACCCAGTACTTC.

V and J are TRBV9 and TRBJ2-2; weak D call: TRBD1 (6 bases). V lost 3 bases and J lost 6, with 9 bases in between. The CDR3 has 13 residues. CDR1 and CDR2 from the germline V gene are SGDLS and YYNGEE. CDR3 coding DNA: TGTGCCAGCAGCGGACAGGTGCCCGGGGAGCTGTTTTTT. Translated, it gives CASSGQVPGELFF.

This clone was seen once. This chain joins TRBV4-1 and TRBJ2-3; tentative D call: TRBD1 (6 bases). The CDR3 length is 16 residues. Trimming left V 5 bases short and J 1 base short, with 16 bases between. Germline CDR1 is MGHRA and CDR2 is YSYEKL. CDR3 DNA sequence: TGCGCCAGCAGCGGGGGCCCGTCCGGGGGCACAGATACGCAGTATTTT. It is translated as CASSGGPSGGTDTQYF.

The chain joins TRBV28 to TRBJ1-5; D possibly corresponds to TRBD1 (5 bases). Trimming shortened V by 7 bases and J by 0 bases, and 22 bases separated the two germline ends. Germline values: CDR1 MDHEN, CDR2 SYDVKM. This CDR3 region has 18 residues. This CDR3 reads CASTTLISRVPSNQPQHF. CDR3 nucleotides: TGTGCCAGCACCACCTTAATAAGCAGGGTTCCTAGCAATCAGCCCCAGCATTTT.

The chain uses TRBV19 and TRBJ2-7; 7 positions agree with TRBD1. This CDR3 spans 15 amino acids. Germline lookup yields CDR1 LNHDA and CDR2 SQIVND (reference sequence). V shed 5 bases, J shed 4 bases, and the junction held 11 bases outside the gene matches. The DNA of the CDR3 is TGTGCCAGTAGTTCCGAGAGGGGGCCTTGGTACGAGCAGTACTTC. Amino acid sequence: CASSSERGPWYEQYF.

The chain has TRBV18 and TRBJ2-7; D is possibly TRBD1 (6 bases). Germline CDR1 is KGHSH and CDR2 is LQKENI. CDR3 length equals 12 residues. The CDR3 reads CATQGSSYEQYF. CDR3 in DNA: TGTGCAACACAGGGAAGCTCCTACGAGCAGTACTTC.

The chain joins TRBV6-1 to TRBJ2-7; possible D gene TRBD1, 6 bases. The CDR3 has 19 residues. Trimming removed 4 bases from V and 0 bases from J, with 25 bases in between. Germline lookup yields CDR1 MNHNS and CDR2 SASEGT. The CDR3 is CASSASMGRWTANSYEQYF. CDR3 DNA sequence: TGTGCCAGCAGTGCGTCGATGGGTCGGTGGACAGCGAACTCCTACGAGCAGTACTTC.

The chain has TRBV9 and TRBJ2-3; D ambiguous. Germline V gene lookup returns CDR1 SGDLS and CDR2 YYNGEE. Trimming took 2 bases from V and 3 from J, leaving 10 bases between them. CDR3 length: 14 residues. The CDR3 region is CASSVAGVTDTQYF. As DNA, the CDR3 is TGTGCCAGCAGCGTTGCCGGAGTAACAGATACGCAGTATTTT.

V is TRBV6-6 and J is TRBJ1-1; D is ambiguous. The V end lost 5 bases, the J end lost 5 bases, and 9 bases lay between the germline ends. Germline assignment: CDR1 MNHNY and CDR2 SVGAGI (reference sequence). This CDR3 spans 12 amino acids. CDR3 in DNA: TGTGCCAGCAGTCTAAGAGGTACTGAAGCTTTCTTT. As protein: CASSLRGTEAFF.

This clone has just a few counts. The chain joins TRBV7-8 to TRBJ2-7, with D unclear. V was cut by 4 bases and J by 6 bases, with 16 bases left in between. The CDR3 loop spans 14 amino acids. Germline loops: CDR1 SGHVS, CDR2 FQNEAQ. The CDR3 coding sequence is TGTGCCAGCAGCTCTGTGGGCTCCTCCGCCGAGCAGTACTTC. Translation: CASSSVGSSAEQYF.

CDR3 amino acids: CASSLGVPAVAKNIQYF. CDR3 sequence (DNA): TGTGCCAGCAGCTTAGGAGTCCCGGCGGTAGCCAAAAACATTCAGTACTTC. The chain has TRBV7-8 and TRBJ2-4, with D unclear. The V gene lost 1 base and the J gene lost 0 bases, with 13 bases spanning the gap. The CDR3 runs 17 residues. Germline V CDR1 and CDR2: SGHVS, FQNEAQ.

This clone was found once. The chain carries TRBV11-2 and TRBJ2-1; tentative D call: TRBD2 (5 bases). The V gene's germline CDR1 is SGHAT and CDR2 FQNNGV. CDR3 length equals 13 residues. V lost 2 bases and J lost 8, with 10 bases in between. CDR3 DNA: TGTGCCAGCAGCTTATTTTTGCGGGATGAGCAGTTCTTC. Translated: CASSLFLRDEQFF.

The chain uses TRBV7-2 and TRBJ2-6; D perhaps matches TRBD2 (7 bases). Germline V gene lookup returns CDR1 SGHTA and CDR2 FQGNSA. V was pared by 7 bases and J by 0 bases, with 22 bases between. The CDR3 has 19 amino acids. The CDR3 loop reads CASKQWGGLSSSGANVLTF. CDR3 nucleotides: TGTGCCAGCAAGCAGTGGGGGGGCTTATCTAGCTCTGGGGCCAACGTCCTGACTTTC.

This chain joins TRBV9 and TRBJ2-5; 8 bases fit TRBD1. V shed 4 bases and J 2 bases; nucleotides not matched to a gene: 7. This CDR3 contains 15 residues. The germline gives CDR1 SGDLS, CDR2 YYNGEE. The CDR3, as DNA: TGTGCCAGCAGCAAACGGGGACAGGCTCAAGAGACCCAGTACTTC. It specifies CASSKRGQAQETQYF.